This T cell receptor beta chain was recovered during a study of tumor and adjacent non-tumor tissue in lung cancer. TCRbeta libraries were built with three rounds of nested PCR, modified from ARM-PCR. Each CDR3 protein gets one entry after TCRdb re-called the multiplex PCR reads with MiXCR. The sample holds 100,000 to 120,000 distinct CDR3 sequences, under 90% seen once. Only one count was recorded for this clonotype. Its matching antigen is unknown. RNA was extracted from bulk tissue without any cell sorting. Study-level findings and limits: Tumor TCR diversity, when higher, was linked to shorter survival.

Trimming took 8 bases from V and 3 from J, leaving 17 bases between them. The CDR3 length is 14 residues. Germline V lookup: CDR1 SGHNT, CDR2 YYREEE (reference sequence). This receptor was taken from a man in his 70s with non-small cell lung cancer. Sequenced input: lung tumor tissue. V is TRBV5-4 and J is TRBJ2-5; D perhaps matches TRBD1 (5 bases). The CDR3 region has the DNA TGTGCCAGGAGAAAATGGACATCTAAAGAGACCCAGTACTTC. Protein: CARRKWTSKETQYF.